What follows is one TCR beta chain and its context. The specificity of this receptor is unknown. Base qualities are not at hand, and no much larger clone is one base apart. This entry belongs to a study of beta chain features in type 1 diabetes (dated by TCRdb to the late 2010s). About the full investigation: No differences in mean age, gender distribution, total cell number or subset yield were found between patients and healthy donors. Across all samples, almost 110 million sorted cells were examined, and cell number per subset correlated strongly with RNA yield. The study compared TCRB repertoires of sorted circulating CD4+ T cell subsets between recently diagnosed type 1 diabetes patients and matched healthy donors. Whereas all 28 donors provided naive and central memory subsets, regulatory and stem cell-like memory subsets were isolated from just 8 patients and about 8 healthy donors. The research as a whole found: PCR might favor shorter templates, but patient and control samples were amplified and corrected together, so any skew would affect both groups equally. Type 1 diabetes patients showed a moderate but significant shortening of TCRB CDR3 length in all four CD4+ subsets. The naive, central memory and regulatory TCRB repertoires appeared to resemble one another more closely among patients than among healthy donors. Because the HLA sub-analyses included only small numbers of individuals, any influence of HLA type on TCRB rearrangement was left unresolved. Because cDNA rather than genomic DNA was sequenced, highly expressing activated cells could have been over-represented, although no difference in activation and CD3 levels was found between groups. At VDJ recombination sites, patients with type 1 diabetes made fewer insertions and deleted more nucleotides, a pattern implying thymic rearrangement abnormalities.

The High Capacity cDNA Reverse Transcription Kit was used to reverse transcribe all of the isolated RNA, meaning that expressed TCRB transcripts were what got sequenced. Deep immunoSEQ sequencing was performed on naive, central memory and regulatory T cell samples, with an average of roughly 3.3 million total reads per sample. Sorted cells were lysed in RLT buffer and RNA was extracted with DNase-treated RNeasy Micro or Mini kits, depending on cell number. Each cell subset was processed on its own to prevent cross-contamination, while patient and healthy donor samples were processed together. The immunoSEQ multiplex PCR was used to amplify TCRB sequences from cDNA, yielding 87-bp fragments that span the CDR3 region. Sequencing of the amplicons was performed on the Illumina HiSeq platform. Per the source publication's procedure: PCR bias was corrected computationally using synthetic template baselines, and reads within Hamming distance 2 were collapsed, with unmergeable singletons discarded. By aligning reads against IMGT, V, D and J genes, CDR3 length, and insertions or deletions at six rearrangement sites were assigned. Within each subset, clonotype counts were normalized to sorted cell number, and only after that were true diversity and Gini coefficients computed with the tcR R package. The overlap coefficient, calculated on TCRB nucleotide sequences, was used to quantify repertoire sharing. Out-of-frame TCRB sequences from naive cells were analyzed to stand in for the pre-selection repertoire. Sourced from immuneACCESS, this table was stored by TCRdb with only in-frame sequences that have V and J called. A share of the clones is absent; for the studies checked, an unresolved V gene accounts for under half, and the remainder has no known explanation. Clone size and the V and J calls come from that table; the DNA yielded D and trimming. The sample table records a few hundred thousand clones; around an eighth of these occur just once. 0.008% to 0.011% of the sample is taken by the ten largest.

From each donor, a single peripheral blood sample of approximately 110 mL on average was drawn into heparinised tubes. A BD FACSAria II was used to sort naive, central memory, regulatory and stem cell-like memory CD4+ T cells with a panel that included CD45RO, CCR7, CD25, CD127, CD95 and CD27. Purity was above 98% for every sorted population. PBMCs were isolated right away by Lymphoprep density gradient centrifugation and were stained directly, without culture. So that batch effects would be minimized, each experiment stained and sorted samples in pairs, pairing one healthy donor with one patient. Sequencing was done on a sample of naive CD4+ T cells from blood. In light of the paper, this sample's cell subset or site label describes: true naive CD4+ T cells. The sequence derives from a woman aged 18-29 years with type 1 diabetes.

DNA sequence: TGTGCCAGCAGACTAGCGGGAGGGCAAGAGACCCAGTACTTC. Translated, it reads CASRLAGGQETQYF. This chain is built from TRBV5-4 and TRBJ2-5, and TRBD2 matches 13 of the central bases. From its cysteine to its phenylalanine, the CDR3 spans 14 amino acids. CDR3 DNA only is kept here, 42 bases in frame from base 1. CDR1 and CDR2 are read off the germline V gene (reference sequence) as SGHNT and YYREEE. Trimming leaves V shorter by 5 bases and J shorter by 2 bases, with the junction holding 0 bases beyond the gene matches.